One sample yielded the 30 T cell receptor beta chains listed below, sequenced in a study of blood T cell repertoires in COVID-19. Data came from immunoSEQ multiplex PCR; TCRdb stores just in-frame clones and leaves some out. The sample includes roughly 230,000 clones, around four fifths of them seen just once. The sequenced material came from peripheral blood. All receptors derive from a woman aged 80 or over with COVID-19, enrolled during active disease.

The rearrangement joins TRBV6-1 to TRBJ2-1; TRBD2 matches at 8 bases. Germline V gives CDR1 MNHNS, CDR2 SASEGT. This CDR3 is 13 amino acids long. J was trimmed by 4 bases and V by 10 bases; bases with no gene match: 6. The CDR3 protein is CAIRGGPYNEQFF. CDR3 DNA: TGTGCCATCCGGGGGGGCCCATACAATGAGCAGTTCTTC.

This clone was detected a few times. The V gene is TRBV18, the J gene TRBJ1-6, with D maybe TRBD1 (6 bases). The CDR3 has 14 residues. V was trimmed by 3 bases and J by 5 bases, leaving 8 bases between them. In germline, CDR1 is KGHSH, CDR2 LQKENI. The CDR3 DNA sequence: TGTGCCAGCTCACCGGGGGCGGATAATTCACCCCTCCACTTT. Its protein product is CASSPGADNSPLHF.

The CDR3 loop is CASSGQANEQYF. Here the CDR3 DNA reads TGTGCCAGCTCGGGACAGGCCAACGAGCAGTACTTC. The rearrangement uses TRBV27 and TRBJ2-7, with 8 bases fitting TRBD1. Germline V lookup: CDR1 MNHEY, CDR2 SMNVEV (reference sequence). J lost 5 bases, V lost 8 bases, and 5 bases had no gene match. The CDR3 is 12 amino acids.

The CDR3 is CASSGLAGGETQYF. The CDR3 DNA follows: TGCGCCAGCAGCGGACTAGCAGGAGGAGAGACCCAGTACTTC. This sequence joins TRBV10-2 and TRBJ2-5, with 8 bases lining up with TRBD2. In germline, CDR1 is WSHSY, CDR2 SAAADI. Germline trimming cut 6 bases from V and 4 bases from J; bases unmatched to any gene: 7. This CDR3 is built from 14 residues.

V gene TRBV10-3 combines with J gene TRBJ1-1; 7 bases map to TRBD1. Germline V gives CDR1 ENHRY, CDR2 SYGVKD. This CDR3 spans 13 amino acids. J gave up 1 base and V 8 bases, and 4 bases lay outside the gene matches. In DNA form, the CDR3 reads TGTGCCATCTCCAGGGGGGAGAACACTGAAGCTTTCTTT. It yields the protein CAISRGENTEAFF.

The genes are TRBV28 and TRBJ1-1; D perhaps matches TRBD1 (6 bases). The CDR3 spans 14 residues. Germline V gene lookup returns CDR1 MDHEN and CDR2 SYDVKM. The ends were cut back, 5 bases at V and 3 bases at J, with 13 bases in the middle. This CDR3 reads CASSPHHRDTEAFF. CDR3 coding DNA: TGTGCCAGCAGTCCACATCACAGGGACACTGAAGCTTTCTTT.

CDR3 loop: CASRKRQANQPQHF. The CDR3 coding sequence is TGTGCCAGCAGAAAGAGACAGGCTAATCAGCCCCAGCATTTT. The rearrangement links TRBV5-6 to TRBJ1-5; a weak D match, TRBD1 (6 bases). In germline, CDR1 is SGHDT, CDR2 YYEEEE. Trimming shortened V by 5 bases and J by 4 bases, and 13 bases separated the two germline ends. The CDR3 covers 14 residues.

In DNA, the CDR3 is TGTGCCAGCAGCCACGGCGGGGGGGCCGCCTCCTACAATGAGCAGTTCTTC. Amino acid sequence: CASSHGGGAASYNEQFF. The rearrangement uses TRBV7-8 and TRBJ2-1, with 9 bases fitting TRBD2. The V and J ends lost 5 bases and 0 bases, in that order; junction bases with no gene match: 8. CDR1 and CDR2 from the germline V gene are SGHVS and FQNEAQ. The CDR3 length is 17 residues.

V gene TRBV15 combines with J gene TRBJ1-3; a possible D gene is TRBD1 (6 bases). Germline values: CDR1 LNHNV, CDR2 YYDKDF (reference sequence). This CDR3 contains 16 residues. V lost 0 bases to trimming and J lost 1 base, with 10 bases between them. Here the CDR3 reads CATSREAGASGNTIYF. For the CDR3, the DNA is TGTGCCACCAGCAGAGAAGCGGGGGCATCTGGAAACACCATATATTTT. Combining the CDR3 with reference TRBV15 and TRBJ1-3 gives the whole variable domain DAMVIQNPRYQVTQFGKPVTLSCSQTLNHNVMYWYQQKSSQAPKLLFHYYDKDFNNEADTPDNFQSRRPNTSFCFLDIRSPGLGDTAMYLCATSREAGASGNTIYFGEGSWLTVV.

This clone was seen only once. CDR3 residues: CASSLGLAGGADTQYF. The DNA of the CDR3 is TGTGCCAGCAGCTTAGGGCTAGCGGGGGGGGCAGATACGCAGTATTTT. This chain uses TRBV7-2 with TRBJ2-3; TRBD2 matches at 12 bases. The CDR3 has 16 amino acids. The V segment lost 1 base and the J segment 4 bases; nucleotides outside the gene matches: 3. CDR1 is SGHTA and CDR2 is FQGNSA in the germline V gene.

The chain links TRBV5-1 to TRBJ1-1, with TRBD1 matching 7 bases. Germline loops: CDR1 SGHRS, CDR2 YFSETQ. The CDR3 spans 13 residues. The V and J ends lost 5 bases and 6 bases, in that order; junction bases with no gene match: 7. The chain's CDR3 is CASSVDRAPEAFF. Here the CDR3 DNA reads TGCGCCAGCAGTGTCGACAGGGCGCCTGAAGCTTTCTTT.

This chain's CDR3 is CASSLFRSNQNTEAFF. The CDR3 nucleotides read TGTGCCAGCAGCTTGTTCAGGTCCAATCAGAACACTGAAGCTTTCTTT. V is TRBV5-6 and J is TRBJ1-1; D is unclear. V dropped 1 base and J dropped 1 base, with 14 bases sitting between them. CDR1 SGHDT and CDR2 YYEEEE come from the germline V gene. This CDR3 is 16 amino acids long.

V and J are TRBV2 and TRBJ1-1; 7 nucleotides line up with TRBD1. The junction had 2 bases not matched to a gene; V was cut back by 10 bases and J by 0 bases. Germline loops: CDR1 SNHLY, CDR2 FYNNEI. The CDR3 contains 12 residues. CDR3: CATGQVNTEAFF. The CDR3 coding sequence is TGTGCCACCGGACAGGTGAACACTGAAGCTTTCTTT.

The genes are TRBV2 and TRBJ2-3; the D gene is possibly TRBD1 (6 bases). This CDR3 region has 15 residues. The V end was cut by 6 bases, the J end by 3 bases, with 16 bases between. The V gene's germline CDR1 is SNHLY and CDR2 FYNNEI. The CDR3 is CASREQGSPTDTQYF. For the CDR3, the DNA is TGTGCCAGCAGAGAACAGGGATCGCCGACAGATACGCAGTATTTT. The complete variable domain, with remaining parts taken from reference TRBV2 and TRBJ2-3, reads EPEVTQTPSHQVTQMGQEVILRCVPISNHLYFYWYRQILGQKVEFLVSFYNNEISEKSEIFDDQFSVERPDGSNFTLKIRSTKLEDSAMYFCASREQGSPTDTQYFGPGTRLTVL.

The chain uses TRBV18 and TRBJ1-1; tentative D call: TRBD1 (5 bases). The V end lost 5 bases, the J end lost 6 bases, and 16 bases lay between the germline ends. Germline V gives CDR1 KGHSH, CDR2 LQKENI. The CDR3 loop spans 14 amino acids. CDR3 sequence: CASSSGLISAEAFF. For the CDR3, the DNA is TGTGCCAGCTCATCGGGACTTATCTCAGCTGAAGCTTTCTTT.

The chain couples TRBV3-1 (or the pseudogene TRBV3-2) to TRBJ2-1; 8 positions agree with TRBD1. The CDR3 is made up of 15 amino acids. The V segment lost 8 bases and the J segment 5 bases; nucleotides outside the gene matches: 11. The germline gives CDR1 LGHDT, CDR2 YNNKEL (reference sequence). CDR3 protein: CASGLTGATHNEQFF. In nucleotides, the CDR3 is TGTGCCAGCGGACTGACAGGGGCTACCCACAATGAGCAGTTCTTC.

The chain has TRBV27 and TRBJ1-5, with TRBD1 as a possible D gene (6 bases). The CDR3 is 14 amino acids. Per germline, CDR1 MNHEY and CDR2 SMNVEV (reference sequence). Trimming removed 5 bases at V and 3 bases at J, with 11 bases between. CDR3 coding DNA: TGTGCCAGCAGTACAGGGACGAACAATCAGCCCCAGCATTTT. This translates into CASSTGTNNQPQHF.

CDR3 nucleotide sequence: TGTGCCACCAGTGATAATACGGCCGGGACAGAGTCTGGGGCCAACGTCCTGACTTTC. Encoded protein: CATSDNTAGTESGANVLTF. The chain uses TRBV24-1 and TRBJ2-6; TRBD1 matches at 7 bases. V was pared by 3 bases and J by 1 base, with 11 bases of the junction left unmatched. This CDR3 is built from 19 residues. Germline CDR1 and CDR2: KGHDR and SFDVKD.

The chain carries TRBV3-1 (or the pseudogene TRBV3-2) and TRBJ2-3, with 8 bases aligning to TRBD1. Germline V gene lookup returns CDR1 LGHDT and CDR2 YNNKEL (reference sequence). With 4 bases clipped from V and 2 bases from J, the junction kept 5 bases outside the gene matches. The CDR3 contains 15 residues. The CDR3 sequence is CASSLRDRHTDTQYF. In DNA form, the CDR3 reads TGTGCCAGCAGCCTCCGGGACAGGCACACAGATACGCAGTATTTT.

The chain has TRBV9 and TRBJ1-6; tentative D call: TRBD1 (5 bases). The germline V gene has CDR1 SGDLS and CDR2 YYNGEE. This CDR3 contains 14 residues. The V end was cut by 3 bases, the J end by 8 bases, with 12 bases between. The CDR3 is CASSAQGGDSPLHF. Written as DNA, the CDR3 is TGTGCCAGCAGCGCCCAGGGTGGGGATTCACCCCTCCACTTT.

The chain employs TRBV30 and TRBJ2-7, with 10 positions matching TRBD2. CDR3 length: 18 amino acids. Germline V lookup: CDR1 GTSNPN, CDR2 SVGIG (reference sequence). The V segment lost 0 bases and the J segment 7 bases; nucleotides outside the gene matches: 18. CDR3 bases: TGTGCCTGGAGTGTACGAGCCCTTCAGCGGGAGGGGGGTAGAGAGCAGTACTTC. Its translation is CAWSVRALQREGGREQYF.

The V gene is TRBV30, the J gene TRBJ2-1; 11 bases agree with TRBD2. The CDR3 contains 14 residues. V shed 7 bases and J 9 bases; nucleotides not matched to a gene: 11. Germline values: CDR1 GTSNPN, CDR2 SVGIG (reference sequence). This CDR3 reads CASLAGGQFSEQFF. The CDR3 region has the DNA TGTGCCTCGTTAGCGGGGGGGCAGTTTAGTGAGCAGTTCTTC.

The chain carries TRBV11-2 and TRBJ2-7; D perhaps matches TRBD2 (6 bases). The CDR3 has 15 amino acids. Trimming took 9 bases from V and 2 from J, leaving 20 bases between them. The germline gives CDR1 SGHAT, CDR2 FQNNGV. The CDR3 DNA reads as TGTGCCAGTCCGGAGGGAGTACTCGTTCCCTACGAGCAGTACGTC. Translating it yields CASPEGVLVPYEQYV.

This clone came up a few times. The chain carries TRBV5-4 and TRBJ1-2; D perhaps matches TRBD1 (5 bases). The V end lost 0 bases, the J end lost 1 base, and 7 bases lay between the germline ends. CDR3 length: 14 amino acids. In germline, CDR1 is SGHNT, CDR2 YYREEE (reference sequence). The CDR3 sequence is CASSLGQLNYGYTF. CDR3 in DNA: TGTGCCAGCAGCTTGGGACAGCTTAACTATGGCTACACCTTC.

The gene calls are TRBV27 and TRBJ2-2; D remains ambiguous. Per the germline V gene, CDR1 is MNHEY and CDR2 is SMNVEV (reference sequence). V shed 2 bases and J shed 5 bases, with 6 bases lying between them. The CDR3 consists of 13 residues. CDR3 DNA sequence: TGTGCCAGCAGTTTACGCGGTACCGGGGAGCTGTTTTTT. Residues: CASSLRGTGELFF.

This chain uses TRBV30 with TRBJ1-6; possibly TRBD1 for D (5 bases). The CDR3 sequence is 13 residues long. Germline V lookup: CDR1 GTSNPN, CDR2 SVGIG (reference sequence). Trimming pared 7 bases from V and 7 bases from J, leaving 14 bases between. CDR3 nucleotides: TGTGCCTCCACACAGGAAGGGAATTCACCCCTCCACTTT. It yields the protein CASTQEGNSPLHF.

The sample holds one count of this clone. The CDR3 DNA sequence: TGTGCCAGCAGGCTCATCTTCTCCCAAAAAGCGACTAACTATGGCTACACCTTC. Its protein product is CASRLIFSQKATNYGYTF. This chain uses TRBV2 with TRBJ1-2; D is uncertain. The CDR3 is 18 amino acids. V was trimmed by 6 bases and J by 0 bases, leaving 23 bases between them. CDR1 and CDR2 (germline): SNHLY, FYNNEI.

The genes are TRBV28 and TRBJ2-4, with 7 bases fitting TRBD2. Trimming at V came to 8 bases and at J to 1 base, leaving 5 bases not matched to a gene. Looked up from germline, CDR1 is MDHEN and CDR2 is SYDVKM. The CDR3 covers 14 residues. The CDR3 DNA follows: TGTGCCAGCTTTCCCGGGGGGGCCAAAAACATTCAGTACTTC. It yields the protein CASFPGGAKNIQYF.

V is TRBV11-3 and J is TRBJ2-2; D unclear. The germline V and J ends were trimmed by 5 bases and 5 bases, with 12 bases remaining between them. The germline CDR1 and CDR2 sequences are SGHNT and YENEEA. The CDR3 loop spans 14 amino acids. CDR3 bases: TGTGCCAGCAGCCCAGCAGGAAGTACCGGGGAGCTGTTTTTT. Protein sequence: CASSPAGSTGELFF.

Of note for this clone: One end of the junction varies from germline; a read error may be responsible. The chain couples TRBV5-1 to TRBJ1-5, with TRBD1 matching over 9 bases. This CDR3 comprises 15 residues. Germline V gene data show CDR1 as SGHRS and CDR2 as YFSETQ. CDR3 residues: CASRLDRGGNQPQHF. The CDR3 coding sequence is TGCGCCAGCAGATTGGACAGGGGAGGCAATCAGCCCCAGCATTTT.